What follows is one TCR beta chain and its context. Its antigen is currently unknown. Treatment denoted: oral pan-JAK inhibitor, 5-10 mg twice daily. PBMCs provided sorted CD4+ and CD8+ T cells. V lost 0 bases to trimming and J lost 7 bases, with 3 bases between them. CDR1 and CDR2 (germline): SNHLY, FYNNEI. This CDR3 region has 11 residues. This sample was included in a study of CD8+ T cells in alopecia areata. General study points: Both scalp clonality and the expanded CD8+ clones among the top 100 showed a significant decrease with tofacitinib. More clonal than normal scalp was lesional scalp, particularly alopecia totalis/universalis. Tofacitinib did not eliminate many expanded lesional clones from scalp or blood.

Following RNA extraction, reverse transcription yielded cDNA that acted as the sequencing template. Measured with immunoSEQ multiplex PCR; TCRdb has only the in-frame clones, and not every one. Of over 250,000 clones in the sample, roughly 63% were seen once. Specimen: CD4+ T cells sorted from blood, collected around week 54, from a patient treated with tofacitinib. The origin of this receptor is a human donor with alopecia areata. The chain recombines TRBV2 with TRBJ2-5; unclear D gene. The CDR3 DNA sequence: TGTGCCAGCAGTGAAGCGGCGACCCAGTACTTC. Amino acid sequence: CASSEAATQYF. Looking up the rest from reference TRBV2 and TRBJ2-5 gives the full variable domain: EPEVTQTPSHQVTQMGQEVILRCVPISNHLYFYWYRQILGQKVEFLVSFYNNEISEKSEIFDDQFSVERPDGSNFTLKIRSTKLEDSAMYFCASSEAATQYFGPGTRLLVL.